This T cell receptor beta chain came from a study of primary melanoma T cells and metastatic recurrence (dated by TCRdb to 2019 to 2021). About the investigation overall: The cohort was made up of fewer than 200 primary melanomas of stage T2 to T4, with thickness greater than 1 mm. The T-cell fraction measured by TCR beta sequencing was weighed against progression-free survival, the clinical outcome chosen for the comparison. Whether patient outcome could be predicted by T-cell fraction and T-cell repertoire clonality in primary melanoma tumors was the question this study put to the test. The sequencing-derived T-cell fraction was compared with histopathological grading of tumor-infiltrating lymphocytes.

Receptor amplification or capture employed the immunoSEQ multiplex PCR assay. Primary melanoma tumor tissue was subjected to high-throughput sequencing of the T-cell receptor beta chain. For the original study's pipeline: Among the repertoire analyses were the distribution of insertions and deletions and the sharing of TCRB CDR3 between samples. The predictive value of the T-cell fraction was ranked against histopathological variables by a gradient-boosted model. The table was pulled from immuneACCESS by TCRdb, which kept in-frame rearrangements only. Such tables lose some clones; where checked, under half of the loss comes from unresolved V genes, and the rest has no known cause. The V and J calls and the clone size are those of that table, but D and trimming were determined from the DNA. Counted in this sample were approximately 3,200 clones; more than 75% of them appeared once. The ten most abundant clones make up around 21% of the sample.

Patients had primary melanoma that had been surgically resected and was considered potentially curable but at risk of metastatic recurrence. Points on this clone: The specificity of this receptor is unknown. Qualities for individual bases were not recorded, and no much larger clone is one base off.

Results the study describes overall, beyond this receptor: Progression-free survival prediction was reportedly improved more by adding T-cell fraction to tumor thickness than by adding any other histopathological variable. Protection appeared to be conferred by a T-cell fraction above 20% regardless of ulceration status, mitotic rate or nodal disease. An effective T-cell-mediated antitumor response in primary melanoma was presented by the authors only as a suggestion rather than as a demonstrated mechanism. Tumor T-cell fraction was reported to predict progression-free survival independently of thickness, ulceration, mitotic rate and age.

The CDR3 contains 16 residues, cysteine and phenylalanine counted. The CDR3 DNA has 48 bases and is translated from base 1. V is trimmed back by 4 bases and J by 6 bases, and the junction contains 12 bases that no gene match accounts for. CDR1 SSHAT and CDR2 FNYEAQ are derived from the germline V gene (reference sequence). The clonotype originates from a human donor with melanoma. Material for sequencing was melanoma tumor tissue. The chain is encoded by TRBV7-7 joined to TRBJ2-3; the central 8 bases match TRBD2. At the DNA level, the sequence is TGTGCCAGCAGCTATCTAGCGGGCCTCCCAGGGGATACGCAGTATTTT. This encodes CASSYLAGLPGDTQYF.